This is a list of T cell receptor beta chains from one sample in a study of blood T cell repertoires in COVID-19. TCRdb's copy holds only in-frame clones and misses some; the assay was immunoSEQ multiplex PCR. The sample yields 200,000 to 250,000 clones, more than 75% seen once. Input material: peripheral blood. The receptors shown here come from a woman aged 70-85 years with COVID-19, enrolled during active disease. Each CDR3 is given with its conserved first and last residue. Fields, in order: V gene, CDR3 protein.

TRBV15	CATSRDTGSALEKLFF
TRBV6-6	CASSLKRSTAYEQYF
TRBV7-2	CASSPTGMNTEAFF
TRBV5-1	CASSTQGAGENTIYF
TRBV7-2	CASSLSGRETQYF
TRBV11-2	CASSEGSGVGYTF
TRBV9	CASSVEGARGEQFF
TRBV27	CASSLVSVNTGELFF
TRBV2	CASSPDSSGNTIYF
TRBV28	CASSSPGRAGYTF
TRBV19	CASSRLAKSTDTQYF
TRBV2	CASTVNTEAFF
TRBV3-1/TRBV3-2	CASSPLGNTIYF
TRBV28	CASSNPGKGYGYTF
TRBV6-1	CASSESLRAGDYGYTF
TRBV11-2	CASSTGTANGNTIYF
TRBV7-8	CASSTDRADTEAFF
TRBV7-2	CASSSAGPPPGEQYF
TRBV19	CASTSGGRAKNQPQHF
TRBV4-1	CASSQAILAGGPRGTGELFF